The clone carrying this T cell receptor (beta chain) has more than one count but fewer than ten. The data originate from a study of blood T cell repertoires in COVID-19. Overall study context: The study drew acute and convalescent COVID-19 samples from the United States, Italy and Spain.

The protocol was immunoSEQ multiplex PCR, while the TCRdb copy is restricted to in-frame clones and leaves out a portion. The data show hundreds of thousands of clones, 85% seen once. The V end was cut by 8 bases, the J end by 8 bases, with 21 bases between. Germline lookup yields CDR1 MDHEN and CDR2 SYDVKM. The CDR3 contains 15 residues. The receptor was isolated from a young woman who had been exposed to COVID-19. The J gene is TRBJ2-2, the V gene TRBV28; possible D gene TRBD2, 5 bases. Specimen: PBMCs or T cells enriched from blood (not recorded which). The CDR3 sequence is CASSPGSTTVGELFF. DNA of the CDR3: TGTGCCAGCTCTCCTGGGAGCACCACAGTGGGGGAGCTGTTTTTT.